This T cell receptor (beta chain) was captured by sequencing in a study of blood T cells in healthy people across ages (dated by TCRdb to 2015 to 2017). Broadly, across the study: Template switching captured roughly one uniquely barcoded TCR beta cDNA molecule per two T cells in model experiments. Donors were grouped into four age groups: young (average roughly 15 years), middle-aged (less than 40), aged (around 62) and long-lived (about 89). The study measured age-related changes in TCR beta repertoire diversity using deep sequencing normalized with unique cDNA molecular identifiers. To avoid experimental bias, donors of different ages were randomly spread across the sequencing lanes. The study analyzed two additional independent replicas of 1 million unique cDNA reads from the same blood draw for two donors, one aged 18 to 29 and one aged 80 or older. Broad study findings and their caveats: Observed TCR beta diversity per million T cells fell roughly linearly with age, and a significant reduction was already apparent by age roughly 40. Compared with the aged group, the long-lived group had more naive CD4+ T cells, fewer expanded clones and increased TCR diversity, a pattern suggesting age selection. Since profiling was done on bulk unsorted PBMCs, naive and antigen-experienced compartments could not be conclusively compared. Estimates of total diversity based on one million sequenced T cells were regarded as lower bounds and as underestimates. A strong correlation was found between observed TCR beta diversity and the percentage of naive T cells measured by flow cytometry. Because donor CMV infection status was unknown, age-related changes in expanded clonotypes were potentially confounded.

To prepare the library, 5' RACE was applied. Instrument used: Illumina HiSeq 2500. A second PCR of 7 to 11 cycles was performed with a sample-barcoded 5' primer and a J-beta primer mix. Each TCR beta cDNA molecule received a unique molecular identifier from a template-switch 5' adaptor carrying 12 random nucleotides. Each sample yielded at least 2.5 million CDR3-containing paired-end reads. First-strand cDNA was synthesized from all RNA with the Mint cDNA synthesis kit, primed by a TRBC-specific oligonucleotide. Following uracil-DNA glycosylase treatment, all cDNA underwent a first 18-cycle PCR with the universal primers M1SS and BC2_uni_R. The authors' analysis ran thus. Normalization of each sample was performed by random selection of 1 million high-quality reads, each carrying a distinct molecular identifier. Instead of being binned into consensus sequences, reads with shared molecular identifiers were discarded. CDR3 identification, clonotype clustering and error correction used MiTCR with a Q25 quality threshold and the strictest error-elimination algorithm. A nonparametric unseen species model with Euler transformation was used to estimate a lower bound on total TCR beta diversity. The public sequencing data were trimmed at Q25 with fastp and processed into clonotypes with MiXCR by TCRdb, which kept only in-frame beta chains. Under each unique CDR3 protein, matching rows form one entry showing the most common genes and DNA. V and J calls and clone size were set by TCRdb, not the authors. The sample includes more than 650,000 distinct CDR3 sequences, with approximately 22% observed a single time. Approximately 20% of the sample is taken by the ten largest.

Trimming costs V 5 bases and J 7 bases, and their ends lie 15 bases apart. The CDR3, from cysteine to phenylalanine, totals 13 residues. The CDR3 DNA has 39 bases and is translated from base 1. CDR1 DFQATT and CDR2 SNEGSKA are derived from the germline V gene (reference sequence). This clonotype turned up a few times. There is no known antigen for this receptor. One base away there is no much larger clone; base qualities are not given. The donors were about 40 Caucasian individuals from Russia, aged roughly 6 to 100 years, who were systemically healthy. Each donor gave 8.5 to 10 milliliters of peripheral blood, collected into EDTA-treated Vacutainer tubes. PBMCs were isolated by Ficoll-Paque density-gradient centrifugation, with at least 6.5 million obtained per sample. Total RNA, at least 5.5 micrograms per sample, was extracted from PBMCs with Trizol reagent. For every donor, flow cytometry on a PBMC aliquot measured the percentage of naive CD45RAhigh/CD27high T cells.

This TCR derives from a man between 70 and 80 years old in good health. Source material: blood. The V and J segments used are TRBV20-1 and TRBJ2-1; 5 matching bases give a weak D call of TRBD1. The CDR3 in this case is CSAGAGAQNEQFF. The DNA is TGCAGTGCTGGGGCTGGAGCTCAGAATGAGCAGTTCTTC.